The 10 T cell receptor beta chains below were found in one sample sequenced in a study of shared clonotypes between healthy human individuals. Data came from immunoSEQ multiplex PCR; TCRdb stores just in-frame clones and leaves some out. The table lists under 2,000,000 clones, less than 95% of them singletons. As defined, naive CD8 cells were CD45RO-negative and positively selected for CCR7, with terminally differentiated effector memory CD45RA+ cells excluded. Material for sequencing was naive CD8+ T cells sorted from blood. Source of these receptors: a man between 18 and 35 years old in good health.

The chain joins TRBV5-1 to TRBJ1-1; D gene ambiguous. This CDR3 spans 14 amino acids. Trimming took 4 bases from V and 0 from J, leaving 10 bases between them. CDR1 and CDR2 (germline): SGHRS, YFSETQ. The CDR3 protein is CASSPDGVNTEAFF. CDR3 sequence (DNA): TGCGCCAGCAGCCCGGACGGGGTGAACACTGAAGCTTTCTTT.

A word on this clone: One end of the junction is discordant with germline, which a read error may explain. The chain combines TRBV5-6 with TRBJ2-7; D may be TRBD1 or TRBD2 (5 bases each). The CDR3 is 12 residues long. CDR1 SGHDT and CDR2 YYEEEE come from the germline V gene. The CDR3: CASSTGPRMLDF. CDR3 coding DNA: TGTGCCAGCAGCACGGGACCTCGGATGTTGGACTTC.

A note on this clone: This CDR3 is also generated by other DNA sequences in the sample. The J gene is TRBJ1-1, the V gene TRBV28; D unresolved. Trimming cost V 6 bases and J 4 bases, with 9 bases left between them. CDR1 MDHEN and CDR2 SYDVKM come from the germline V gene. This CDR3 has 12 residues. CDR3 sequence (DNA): TGTGCCAGCAGGGACTCAGGCACTGAAGCTTTCTTT. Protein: CASRDSGTEAFF.

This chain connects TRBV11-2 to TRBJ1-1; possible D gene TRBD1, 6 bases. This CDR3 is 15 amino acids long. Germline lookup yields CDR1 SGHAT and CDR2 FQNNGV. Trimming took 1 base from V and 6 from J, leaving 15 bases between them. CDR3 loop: CASSLVTGAAAEAFF. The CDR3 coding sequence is TGTGCCAGCAGCTTAGTTACGGGGGCGGCGGCTGAAGCTTTCTTT.

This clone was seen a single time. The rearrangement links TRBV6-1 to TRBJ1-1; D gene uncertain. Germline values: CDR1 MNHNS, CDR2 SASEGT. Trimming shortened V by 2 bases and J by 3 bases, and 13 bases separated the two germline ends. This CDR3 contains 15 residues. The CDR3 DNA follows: TGTGCCAGCAGTGAATTGGCATTTCCGGACACTGAAGCTTTCTTT. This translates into CASSELAFPDTEAFF.

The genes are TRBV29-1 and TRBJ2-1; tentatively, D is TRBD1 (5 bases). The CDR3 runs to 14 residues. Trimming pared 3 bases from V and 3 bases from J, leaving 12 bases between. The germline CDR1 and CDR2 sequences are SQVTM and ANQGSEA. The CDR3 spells CSVEGLPYYNEQFF. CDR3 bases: TGCAGCGTTGAGGGGCTACCTTACTACAATGAGCAGTTCTTC.

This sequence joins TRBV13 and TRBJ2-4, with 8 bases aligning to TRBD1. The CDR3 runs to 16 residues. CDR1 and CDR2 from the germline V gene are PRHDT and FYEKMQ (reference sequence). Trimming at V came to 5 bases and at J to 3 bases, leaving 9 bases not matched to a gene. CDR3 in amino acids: CASSLMTGAFKNIQYF. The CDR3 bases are TGTGCCAGCAGCCTCATGACAGGGGCCTTCAAAAACATTCAGTACTTC.

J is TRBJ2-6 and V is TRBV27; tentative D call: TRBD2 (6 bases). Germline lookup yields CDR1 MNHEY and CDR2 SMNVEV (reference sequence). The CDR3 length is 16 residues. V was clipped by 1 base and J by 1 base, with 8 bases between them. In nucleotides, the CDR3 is TGTGCCAGCAGTTTATTACGGGGGTCTGGGGCCAACGTCCTGACTTTC. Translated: CASSLLRGSGANVLTF.

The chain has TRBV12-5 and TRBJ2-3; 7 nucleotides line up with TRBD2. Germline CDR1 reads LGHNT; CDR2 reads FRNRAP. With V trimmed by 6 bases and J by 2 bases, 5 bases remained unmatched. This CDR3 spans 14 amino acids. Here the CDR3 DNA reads TGTGCTAGTGGAGCGGGATCCCACACAGATACGCAGTATTTT. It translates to CASGAGSHTDTQYF. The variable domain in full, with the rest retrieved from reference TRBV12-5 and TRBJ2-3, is DARVTQTPRHKVTEMGQEVTMRCQPILGHNTVFWYRQTMMQGLELLAYFRNRAPLDDSGMPKDRFSAEMPDATLATLKIQPSEPRDSAVYFCASGAGSHTDTQYFGPGTRLTVL.

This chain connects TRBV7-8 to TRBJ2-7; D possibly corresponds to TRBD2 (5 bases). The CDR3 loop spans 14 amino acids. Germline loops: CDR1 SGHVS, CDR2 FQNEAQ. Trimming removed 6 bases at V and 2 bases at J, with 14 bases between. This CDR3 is CASSPEDSTYEQYF. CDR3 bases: TGTGCCAGCAGTCCGGAGGACTCTACCTACGAGCAGTACTTC.